These 12 T cell receptor beta chains came from one sample sequenced in a study of T cells after yellow fever vaccination. MiXCR, applied by TCRdb to the 5' RACE reads, yields one record per CDR3 protein. This table holds roughly 300,000 distinct CDR3 sequences, around 7.3% found once. This specimen was PBMCs, taken about 41 days after the first yellow fever vaccination. These receptors all come from a man in his late teens or twenties who received the YFV17D yellow fever vaccine.

This clonotype was counted only a few times. The chain couples TRBV20-1 to TRBJ1-5; 8 bases line up with TRBD1. The germline CDR1 and CDR2 sequences are DFQATT and SNEGSKA (reference sequence). The CDR3 runs to 14 residues. V shed 6 bases, J shed 6 bases, and the junction held 10 bases outside the gene matches. CDR3 loop: CSASTGEVGQPQHF. As DNA, the CDR3 is TGCAGTGCATCGACAGGGGAGGTGGGTCAGCCCCAGCATTTT.

The sample holds a few counts of this clonotype. V is TRBV4-3 and J is TRBJ2-2; D gene unclear. Trimming removed 5 bases from V and 0 bases from J, with 10 bases in between. This CDR3 is 15 amino acids long. The germline CDR1 and CDR2 sequences are LGHNA and YSLEER. The CDR3 spells CASSVNLANTGELFF. Written as DNA, the CDR3 is TGCGCCAGCAGCGTTAACCTAGCGAACACCGGGGAGCTGTTTTTT.

In this sample, this clonotype turned up a few times. The rearrangement joins TRBV4-3 to TRBJ2-5, with TRBD2 identical over 7 bases. J was trimmed by 3 bases and V by 1 base; bases with no gene match: 2. Germline values: CDR1 LGHNA, CDR2 YSLEER. The CDR3 runs to 14 residues. The CDR3 reads CASSQGGGEETQYF. CDR3 sequence (DNA): TGCGCCAGCAGCCAAGGGGGGGGAGAAGAGACCCAGTACTTC.

This clonotype has at least ten counts. The chain has TRBV10-3 and TRBJ1-6; weak D call: TRBD1 (5 bases). Per the germline V gene, CDR1 is ENHRY and CDR2 is SYGVKD. This CDR3 is built from 16 residues. Trimming pared 0 bases from V and 5 bases from J, leaving 11 bases between. The CDR3 sequence: CAISESSGTDNSPLHF. CDR3 bases: TGTGCCATCAGTGAGTCGTCCGGGACGGATAATTCACCCCTCCACTTT.

This clonotype was detected only a few times. This sequence joins TRBV5-4 and TRBJ2-1; 7 nucleotides align to TRBD2. CDR1 and CDR2 (germline): SGHNT, YYREEE (reference sequence). This CDR3 contains 16 residues. J was trimmed by 4 bases and V by 4 bases; bases with no gene match: 11. In nucleotides, the CDR3 is TGTGCCAGCAGCCTACCTACCAGCGGGGCTTACAATGAGCAGTTCTTC. This sequence encodes CASSLPTSGAYNEQFF.

This clonotype was observed a handful of times. The chain joins TRBV4-2 to TRBJ1-2; 7 nucleotides match TRBD1. This CDR3 has 14 amino acids. With V trimmed by 4 bases and J by 2 bases, 4 bases remained unmatched. Per the germline V gene, CDR1 is LGHNA and CDR2 is YNFKEQ. The CDR3 DNA reads TGTGCCAGCAGCCTGACAGGGAAAAACTATGGCTACACCTTC. Residues: CASSLTGKNYGYTF.

V usage is TRBV6-5 and J usage is TRBJ2-3; D ambiguous. CDR1 and CDR2 (germline): MNHEY, SVGAGI. With 1 base removed from V and 0 bases from J, the gap between germline ends came to 8 bases. This CDR3 contains 15 residues. CDR3 sequence: CASSYYGISTDTQYF. The CDR3 DNA follows: TGTGCCAGCAGTTACTATGGCATAAGCACAGATACGCAGTATTTT.

The chain employs TRBV7-9 and TRBJ1-1; D not resolved. V lost 6 bases to trimming and J lost 5 bases, with 10 bases between them. CDR3 length: 12 amino acids. Germline CDR1 is SEHNR and CDR2 is FQNEAQ (reference sequence). The CDR3 protein is CASRGEGTEAFF. For the CDR3, the DNA is TGTGCCAGCAGAGGAGAAGGGACTGAAGCTTTCTTT.

This clonotype was detected only a few times. The gene calls are TRBV5-1 and TRBJ2-3; the match to TRBD2 covers 10 bases. V was clipped by 0 bases and J by 0 bases; unmatched bases: 7. Looked up from germline, CDR1 is SGHRS and CDR2 is YFSETQ. This CDR3 has 18 residues. In nucleotides, the CDR3 is TGCGCCAGCAGCTTGGGTGGCCTAGCGGGGGCTAGCACAGATACGCAGTATTTT. Its translation: CASSLGGLAGASTDTQYF. Combining the CDR3 with reference TRBV5-1 and TRBJ2-3 gives the whole variable domain KAGVTQTPRYLIKTRGQQVTLSCSPISGHRSVSWYQQTPGQGLQFLFEYFSETQRNKGNFPGRFSGRQFSNSRSEMNVSTLELGDSALYLCASSLGGLAGASTDTQYFGPGTRLTVL.

The rearrangement joins TRBV7-2 to TRBJ1-4, with D possibly being TRBD1 (5 bases). CDR1 and CDR2 from the germline V gene are SGHTA and FQGNSA. The CDR3 runs to 14 residues. V lost 2 bases and J lost 8, with 12 bases in between. For the CDR3, the DNA is TGTGCCAGCAGCTTAACCCGGGGCCCAGAAAAACTGTTTTTT. Translation gives CASSLTRGPEKLFF. Together with reference TRBV7-2 and TRBJ1-4, the CDR3 gives the full variable domain: GAGVSQSPSNKVTEKGKDVELRCDPISGHTALYWYRQSLGQGLEFLIYFQGNSAPDKSGLPSDRFSAERTGGSVSTLTIQRTQQEDSAVYLCASSLTRGPEKLFFGSGTQLSVL.

This clonotype appeared many times. V is TRBV11-2 and J is TRBJ2-5, with unresolved D. This CDR3 region has 13 residues. With 6 bases removed from V and 1 base from J, the gap between germline ends came to 9 bases. The germline gives CDR1 SGHAT, CDR2 FQNNGV. In DNA form, the CDR3 reads TGTGCCAGCAGAGTGGCGACCCAAGAGACCCAGTACTTC. Residues: CASRVATQETQYF.

CDR3 amino acids: CASSFRPLNTGELFF. CDR3 DNA: TGTGCCAGCAGTTTTAGGCCCCTGAACACCGGGGAGCTGTTTTTT. The V gene is TRBV12-3 or TRBV12-4, the J gene TRBJ2-2, with no clear D. The CDR3 loop spans 15 amino acids. The V end was cut by 3 bases, the J end by 1 base, with 9 bases between.